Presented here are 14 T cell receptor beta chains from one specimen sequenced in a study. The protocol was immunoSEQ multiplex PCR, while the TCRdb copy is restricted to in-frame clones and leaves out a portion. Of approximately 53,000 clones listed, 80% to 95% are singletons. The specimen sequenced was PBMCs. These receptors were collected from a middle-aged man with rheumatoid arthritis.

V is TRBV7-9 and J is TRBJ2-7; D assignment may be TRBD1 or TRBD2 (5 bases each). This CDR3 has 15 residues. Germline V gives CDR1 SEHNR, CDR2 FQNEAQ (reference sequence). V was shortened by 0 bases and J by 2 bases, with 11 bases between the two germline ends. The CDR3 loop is CASSLASGRTYEQYF. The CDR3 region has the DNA TGTGCCAGCAGCTTAGCTTCGGGACGGACCTACGAGCAGTACTTC.

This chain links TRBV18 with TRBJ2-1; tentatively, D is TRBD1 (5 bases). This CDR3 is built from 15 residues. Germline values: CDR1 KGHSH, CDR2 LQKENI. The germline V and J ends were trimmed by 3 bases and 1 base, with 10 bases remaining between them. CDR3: CASSPKGLSYNEQFF. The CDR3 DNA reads TGTGCCAGCTCACCGAAGGGGTTGTCCTACAATGAGCAGTTCTTC.

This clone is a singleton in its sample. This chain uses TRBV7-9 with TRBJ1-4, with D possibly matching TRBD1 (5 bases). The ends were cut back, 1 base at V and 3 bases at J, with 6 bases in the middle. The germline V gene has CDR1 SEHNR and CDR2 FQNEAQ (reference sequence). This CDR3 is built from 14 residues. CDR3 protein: CASSLDRSNEKLFF. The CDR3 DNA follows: TGTGCCAGCAGCTTAGACAGGTCTAATGAAAAACTGTTTTTT.

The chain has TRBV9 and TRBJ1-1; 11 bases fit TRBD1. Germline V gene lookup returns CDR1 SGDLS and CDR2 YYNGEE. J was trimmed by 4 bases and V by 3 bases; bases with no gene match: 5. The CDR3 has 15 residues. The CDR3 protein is CASSAGGTGGTEAFF. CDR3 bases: TGTGCCAGCAGCGCCGGAGGGACAGGGGGCACTGAAGCTTTCTTT.

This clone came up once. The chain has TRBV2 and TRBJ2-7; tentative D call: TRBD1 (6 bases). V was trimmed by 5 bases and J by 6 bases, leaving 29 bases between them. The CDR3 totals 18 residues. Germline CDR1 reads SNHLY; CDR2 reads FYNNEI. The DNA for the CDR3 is TGTGCCAGCAGTCTGCGCTTCGCCCGGACAGCCGGTATGGGCGAGCAGTACTTC. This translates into CASSLRFARTAGMGEQYF.

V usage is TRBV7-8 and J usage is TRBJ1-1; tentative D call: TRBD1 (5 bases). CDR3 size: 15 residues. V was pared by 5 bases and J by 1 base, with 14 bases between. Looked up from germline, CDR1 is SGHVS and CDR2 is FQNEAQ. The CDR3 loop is CASSSRGGENTEAFF. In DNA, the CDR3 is TGTGCCAGCAGCAGCCGGGGAGGGGAGAACACTGAAGCTTTCTTT.

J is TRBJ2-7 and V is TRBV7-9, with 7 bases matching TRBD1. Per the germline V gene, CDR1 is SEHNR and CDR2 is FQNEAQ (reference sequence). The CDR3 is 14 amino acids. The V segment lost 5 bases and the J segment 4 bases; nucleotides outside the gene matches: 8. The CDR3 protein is CASSPGQSLYEQYF. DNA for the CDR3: TGTGCCAGCAGCCCGGGACAGAGTTTGTACGAGCAGTACTTC.

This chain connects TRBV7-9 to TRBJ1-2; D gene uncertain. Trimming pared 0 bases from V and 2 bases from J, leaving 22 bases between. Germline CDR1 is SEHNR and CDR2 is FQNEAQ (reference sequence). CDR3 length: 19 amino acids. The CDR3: CASSLASVSTTHINYGYTF. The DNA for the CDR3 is TGTGCCAGCAGCTTAGCTTCGGTTTCGACAACACATATAAACTATGGCTACACCTTC.

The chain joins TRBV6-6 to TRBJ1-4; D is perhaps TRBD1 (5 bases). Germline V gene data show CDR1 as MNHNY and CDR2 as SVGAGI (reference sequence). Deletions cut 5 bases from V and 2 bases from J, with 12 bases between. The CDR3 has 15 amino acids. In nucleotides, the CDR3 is TGTGCCAGCAGTCCCCCCAGGGCCACTAATGAAAAACTGTTTTTT. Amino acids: CASSPPRATNEKLFF.

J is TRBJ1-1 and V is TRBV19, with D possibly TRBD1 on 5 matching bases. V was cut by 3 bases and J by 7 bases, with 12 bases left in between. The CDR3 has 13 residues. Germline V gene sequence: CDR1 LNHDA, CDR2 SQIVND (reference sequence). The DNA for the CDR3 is TGTGCCAGTAGTATGTGGGGCCCGTATGAAGCTTTCTTT. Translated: CASSMWGPYEAFF.

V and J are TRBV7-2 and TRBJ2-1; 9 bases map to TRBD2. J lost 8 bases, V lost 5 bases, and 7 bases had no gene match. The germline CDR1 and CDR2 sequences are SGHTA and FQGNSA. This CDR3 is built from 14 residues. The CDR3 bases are TGTGCCAGCAGCCCTAGCGGGAACATTGATGAGCAGTTCTTC. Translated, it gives CASSPSGNIDEQFF.

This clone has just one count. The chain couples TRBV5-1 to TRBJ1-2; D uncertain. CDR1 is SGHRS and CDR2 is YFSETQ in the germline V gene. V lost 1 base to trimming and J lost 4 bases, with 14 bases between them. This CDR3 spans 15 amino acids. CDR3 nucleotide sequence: TGCGCCAGCAGCTTGAATTCAGGTCAGACCTATGGCTACACCTTC. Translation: CASSLNSGQTYGYTF.

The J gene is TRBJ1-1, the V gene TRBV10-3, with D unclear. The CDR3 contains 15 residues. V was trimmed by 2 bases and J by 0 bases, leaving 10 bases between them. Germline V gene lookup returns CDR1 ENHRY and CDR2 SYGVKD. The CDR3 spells CAISEGSSLNTEAFF. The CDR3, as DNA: TGTGCCATCAGTGAGGGATCAAGCCTGAACACTGAAGCTTTCTTT.

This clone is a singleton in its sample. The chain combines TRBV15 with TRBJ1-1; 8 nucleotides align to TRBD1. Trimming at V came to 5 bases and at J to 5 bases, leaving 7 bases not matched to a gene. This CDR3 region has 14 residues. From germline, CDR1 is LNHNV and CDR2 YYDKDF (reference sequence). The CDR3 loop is CATSGTGGLTEAFF. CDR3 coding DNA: TGTGCCACCAGCGGAACAGGGGGTCTGACTGAAGCTTTCTTT.